The T cell receptor beta chain described here comes from a study of CD8+ T cells in alopecia areata. Looking at the study overall: Treated patients received oral tofacitinib, 5 to 10 mg twice daily.

Treatment here: oral pan-JAK inhibitor, 5-10 mg twice daily. Separation by sorting yielded CD4+ and CD8+ T cells from PBMCs. Trimming removed 5 bases at V and 3 bases at J, with 23 bases between. The CDR3 has 17 residues. CDR1 is SEHNR and CDR2 is FQNEAQ in the germline V gene (reference sequence). It was cDNA, reverse transcribed from extracted RNA, that served as the sequencing template. Sequenced by immunoSEQ multiplex PCR; TCRdb stores in-frame clones only, minus some. The top ten hold roughly 25% of the sample, which has fewer than 150,000 clones, roughly 82% seen once. The rearrangement links TRBV7-9 to TRBJ2-7, with D possibly matching TRBD2 (6 bases). The TCR sequence derives from a human donor with alopecia areata. Sequenced here: CD8+ T cells sorted from blood, sampled at week 4, from a patient treated with tofacitinib. The CDR3 is CASSPGTATGELYEQYF. DNA for the CDR3: TGTGCCAGCAGCCCAGGGACGGCAACGGGGGAACTCTACGAGCAGTACTTC.